These 2 T cell receptor beta chains originate from one sample sequenced in a study of T-cell memory formation after mild COVID-19. MiXCR, applied by TCRdb to the 5' RACE reads, yields one record per CDR3 protein. The table includes fewer than 300,000 distinct CDR3 sequences, about a sixth detected once. The sample was PBMCs or a T cell subset sorted from them (not recorded which). These receptor sequences come from a man aged 18 to 35 who had mild COVID-19 (a few samples of this study predate the infection). Cell type and time point are not known.

This clonotype has at least ten counts. This chain joins TRBV20-1 and TRBJ1-1; no firm D call. Germline CDR1 DFQATT, CDR2 SNEGSKA (reference sequence). The length of the CDR3 is 14 residues. Trimming left V 3 bases short and J 0 bases short, with 11 bases between. The CDR3 DNA reads as TGCAGTGCTAGTCCCGGCTACATGAACACTGAAGCTTTCTTT. It translates to CSASPGYMNTEAFF.

This clonotype was counted a few times. Here the CDR3 reads CAISAAENTEAFF. CDR3 coding DNA: TGTGCCATCAGTGCAGCTGAGAACACTGAAGCTTTCTTT. V is TRBV10-3 and J is TRBJ1-1, with D hard to call. CDR3 length: 13 amino acids. Germline V CDR1 and CDR2: ENHRY, SYGVKD. With 4 bases removed from V and 1 base from J, the gap between germline ends came to 7 bases.